This TCR beta chain derives from a study of blood T cell repertoires in COVID-19 (dated by TCRdb to about 2020). Some background on the complete study: Samples from collaborators originated in the United States, Italy and Spain and spanned both the acute and convalescent phases of COVID-19. The prospective study material was composed of cDNA or gDNA derived from T cells, B-cell-depleted T cells, or PBMCs. The dataset comprised deeply sampled blood TCRbeta repertoires from subjects exposed to, actively infected with, or recovered from COVID-19. A freely available public database, intended as a resource for researchers studying the immune response to SARS-CoV-2, is where the repertoires were released. Samples came from the ongoing ImmuneRACE study (first 160 participants) plus 1,254 subjects from 6 global collaborators. Sample metadata almost always included a de-identified subject ID, COVID-19 status, age in years and sex. Where HLA class I and class II types were available, the types were taken from metadata supplied by the sample provider, not from assay-based typing.

On the study overall, not on this receptor specifically: The amount of clinical and demographic metadata varied by source and participant and was provided uncurated.

Concerning this clone itself: It has no known antigen specificity. Base qualities are not recorded, but no much larger clone differs from it by a single base.

Participants in the prospective study were enrolled through a virtual design, were aged about 18 to 100 years, and lived in under 25 United States geographic areas. To assign participants to cohorts, the prospective study relied on clinical history that participants themselves reported in a screening survey and a study questionnaire. Exposed participants had been in contact with someone with a PCR-confirmed or clinician-diagnosed COVID-19 case within 2 weeks of study entry. Mobile phlebotomists in the prospective study collected whole blood, serum and a nasopharyngeal or oropharyngeal swab from every participant. Prospective study participants could optionally give additional blood draws and questionnaires over an approximately 2-month period. Before DNA extraction, blood samples from the prospective study were shipped at room temperature or frozen. TCRbeta CDR3 regions were amplified from genomic DNA by means of the immunoSEQ Assay, a bias-controlled multiplex PCR. In the paper's pipeline: Within the assay, amplification of reference gene primers was used to estimate how many nucleated cells each sample contained. To quantify the absolute abundance of each unique TCRbeta CDR3 rearrangement, sequence reads were collapsed and filtered. For each sample, productive Simpson clonality was calculated by taking the square root of Simpson's diversity index across productive rearrangements. The table was pulled from immuneACCESS by TCRdb, which kept in-frame rearrangements only. Such tables lose some clones; where checked, under half of the loss comes from unresolved V genes, and the rest has no known cause. That table supplies the V and J calls and clone size; D and trimming were determined from the DNA. The sample records 250,000 or so clones, around 90% of which are singletons. Of the sample, over 3% is held by the ten largest clones.

V and J are truncated by 2 bases and 1 base respectively, leaving an intervening sequence of 12 bases. CDR3 length: 15 amino acids, cysteine to phenylalanine. The CDR3 DNA has 45 bases and is translated from base 1. The germline V gene (reference sequence) gives CDR1 as SGHKS and CDR2 as YYEKEE. The sample comprised PBMCs or T cells enriched from blood (not recorded which). The source is a woman in her thirties or forties who had been exposed to COVID-19. The chain was built from TRBV5-5 and TRBJ2-5; a weak D assignment points to TRBD2 (6 bases agree). The DNA reads as follows: TGTGCCAGCAGCTTCCCGGCGGGGAGCCAAGAGACCCAGTACTTC. Translated, this is CASSFPAGSQETQYF. The reference TRBV5-5 and TRBJ2-5 proteins fill in what lies around the CDR3, so the full variable domain reads DAGVTQSPTHLIKTRGQQVTLRCSPISGHKSVSWYQQVLGQGPQFIFQYYEKEERGRGNFPDRFSARQFPNYSSELNVNALLLGDSALYLCASSFPAGSQETQYFGPGTRLLVL.